This note documents a single T cell receptor beta chain sequence. Its antigen is unknown. Germline V gene lookup returns CDR1 MGHRA and CDR2 YSYEKL. CDR3 size: 17 residues. V lost 0 bases to trimming and J lost 2 bases, with 14 bases between them. At survey level, the immunoSEQ assay was run in its v3.0 version. The table came from immunoSEQ multiplex PCR; TCRdb's copy has only in-frame clones and leaves some out. The table includes tens of thousands of clones, almost 85% detected once. This sample is drawn from a study of long-term antiretroviral therapy in people with HIV. The study's findings and limits: Possibly under older ART regimens, blood was drawn between about 2004 and 2017.

The J gene is TRBJ1-5, the V gene TRBV4-1, with D maybe TRBD1 (6 bases). The specimen comprised unsorted PBMCs, sampled 0.3 years after starting antiretroviral therapy. The sequence was collected from a middle-aged man with HIV. The CDR3 nucleotides are TGCGCCAGCAGCCAAGATCCGGGGGCGAGGGGCAATCAGCCCCAGCATTTT. As protein: CASSQDPGARGNQPQHF.